This TCR beta chain was documented in a study of cytomegalovirus exposure and HLA in healthy donors. Overall study findings and caveats: Whilst most TCR sequences proved rare, a subset of public TCRs occurred across many donors. In the approximately 130 validation repertoires, a later analysis found that first-cohort TCR clusters tended to co-occur. The study designated 150 to 200 TCR beta chains cytomegalovirus-associated.

Libraries were prepared by immunoSEQ multiplex PCR; TCRdb keeps only in-frame clonotypes and omits some of them. The sample has about 150,000 clones; around 88% are singletons. The CDR3 is 15 residues long. V gave up 6 bases and J gave up 8 bases; unmatched junction bases: 12. Looked up from germline, CDR1 is MNHNY and CDR2 is SVGAGI (reference sequence). This clone was detected only once. What it binds is unknown. Source material: PBMCs. The chain links TRBV6-6 to TRBJ1-1; TRBD1 matches at 10 bases. This sequence originates from a man younger than 35 in good health and CMV-seropositive. The CDR3 bases are TGTGCCAGCAGCAGATTGACAGGGGGCGAGAGCGAAGCTTTCTTT. This codes for CASSRLTGGESEAFF.